These 30 T cell receptor beta chains were all obtained from the same sample, sequenced in a study of cytomegalovirus exposure and HLA in healthy donors. PCR was performed using 60 Vbeta and 13 Jbeta primers. Generated by immunoSEQ multiplex PCR, the TCRdb table keeps only in-frame clones and is missing some. The sample lists approximately 100,000 clones, 74% occurring once. Sequenced: PBMCs. Every receptor here comes from a man aged 50-59 years in good health and CMV-seropositive.

The chain joins TRBV6-5 to TRBJ1-5; 7 nucleotides align to TRBD1. J was trimmed by 3 bases and V by 4 bases; bases with no gene match: 6. Looked up from germline, CDR1 is MNHEY and CDR2 is SVGAGI. The CDR3 is made up of 15 amino acids. CDR3 protein: CASSSLQGYNQPQHF. The CDR3 nucleotides read TGTGCCAGCAGTTCATTACAGGGGTACAATCAGCCCCAGCATTTT.

The chain uses TRBV6-1 and TRBJ2-7; 10 bases are shared with TRBD2. Germline loops: CDR1 MNHNS, CDR2 SASEGT. J lost 3 bases, V lost 6 bases, and 8 bases had no gene match. The CDR3 has 15 residues. The DNA of the CDR3 is TGTGCCAGCAGGACCGGGACTAGCGCTTTCTACGAGCAGTACTTC. Translation gives CASRTGTSAFYEQYF.

About this clone itself: At one end, the junction sequence differs from germline, possibly due to a read error. This chain connects TRBV7-2 to TRBJ2-7, with D perhaps TRBD2 (5 bases). Per germline, CDR1 SGHTA and CDR2 FQGNSA. The CDR3 spans 14 residues. CDR3 in DNA: TGTGCCAGCAGCACCGCATTCGACGGGAAGTGGGTGCACTTC. Protein sequence: CASSTAFDGKWVHF.

A remark on this clone: Distinct nucleotide sequences in the sample also encode this CDR3. The chain links TRBV5-4 to TRBJ2-1; D remains ambiguous. This CDR3 has 13 amino acids. Trimming shortened V by 0 bases and J by 4 bases, and 5 bases separated the two germline ends. Germline lookup yields CDR1 SGHNT and CDR2 YYREEE (reference sequence). This CDR3 reads CASSLDRYNEQFF. CDR3 nucleotide sequence: TGTGCCAGCAGCTTGGACAGATACAATGAGCAGTTCTTC.

In this sample, this clone is medium-sized. The V call is TRBV10-2, the J call TRBJ1-1; TRBD1 might be the D (5 bases). Trimming took off 10 bases at V and 1 base at J, with 16 bases between the two ends. Germline V gives CDR1 WSHSY, CDR2 SAAADI. This CDR3 contains 14 residues. The CDR3 nucleotides are TGCGCCACCCGGTGGGGCCCTTCGAACACTGAAGCTTTCTTT. Its translation: CATRWGPSNTEAFF.

This chain uses TRBV2 with TRBJ1-5; tentative D call: TRBD1 (6 bases). This CDR3 comprises 13 residues. Per the germline V gene, CDR1 is SNHLY and CDR2 is FYNNEI. Deletions cut 7 bases from V and 6 bases from J, with 13 bases between. The CDR3 is CASKGTMSQPQHF. The CDR3 DNA sequence: TGTGCCAGCAAGGGGACAATGAGTCAGCCCCAGCATTTT.

This clone was seen only once. The rearrangement uses TRBV14 and TRBJ1-2; 8 nucleotides agree with TRBD1. J lost 4 bases, V lost 0 bases, and 4 bases had no gene match. This CDR3 contains 15 residues. From germline, CDR1 is SGHDN and CDR2 FVKESK. The CDR3: CASSQDRDRPYGYTF. CDR3 DNA sequence: TGTGCCAGCAGCCAAGATAGGGACAGGCCCTATGGCTACACCTTC.

The V gene is TRBV10-3, the J gene TRBJ2-1; no clear D. V dropped 0 bases and J dropped 7 bases, with 7 bases sitting between them. CDR1 is ENHRY and CDR2 is SYGVKD in the germline V gene. The CDR3 spans 13 residues. The CDR3 sequence is CAISESNGNEQFF. The CDR3 nucleotides read TGTGCCATCAGTGAGTCGAACGGGAATGAGCAGTTCTTC.

The CDR3 DNA reads TGTGCCAGCAGCTTATACGGGACAGCCTCCTACGAGCAGTACTTC. It codes for CASSLYGTASYEQYF. The chain is built from TRBV7-8 and TRBJ2-7; 7 bases line up with TRBD1. The CDR3 length is 15 residues. Germline V gene lookup returns CDR1 SGHVS and CDR2 FQNEAQ. Unmatched junction bases numbered 4, after V lost 2 bases and J lost 0 bases. The full variable domain, rest sourced from reference TRBV7-8 and TRBJ2-7, is GAGVSQSPRYKVAKRGQDVALRCDPISGHVSLFWYQQALGQGPEFLTYFQNEAQLDKSGLPSDRFFAERPEGSVSTLKIQRTQQEDSAVYLCASSLYGTASYEQYFGPGTRLTVT.

The chain recombines TRBV5-1 with TRBJ2-5, with TRBD1 matching over 7 bases. The CDR3 is 14 residues long. Germline-derived CDR1 and CDR2 are SGHRS and YFSETQ. Losses at the gene ends were 0 bases for V and 2 bases for J; bases not matched to a gene: 1. Here the CDR3 reads CASSLGRGQETQYF. Here the CDR3 DNA reads TGCGCCAGCAGCTTGGGCAGGGGGCAAGAGACCCAGTACTTC.

The V gene is TRBV7-3, the J gene TRBJ2-1, with 12 positions matching TRBD2. With V trimmed by 3 bases and J by 9 bases, 3 bases remained unmatched. Germline CDR1 is SGHTA and CDR2 is FQGTGA. This CDR3 is 14 amino acids long. The CDR3 nucleotides read TGTGCCAGCAGCTTTGGACTAGCGGGAACTGAGCAGTTCTTC. Protein product: CASSFGLAGTEQFF.

This clone occurred a few times. The V call is TRBV4-2, the J call TRBJ2-7, with D perhaps TRBD2 (6 bases). Trimming stripped 3 bases from V and 0 bases from J, with 15 bases between. The V gene's germline CDR1 is LGHNA and CDR2 YNFKEQ. There are 16 residues in the CDR3. This CDR3 reads CASSHLGNSGSYEQYF. The CDR3 DNA reads as TGTGCCAGCAGCCACCTGGGTAATAGCGGCTCCTACGAGCAGTACTTC.

This clone was picked up a small number of times. The genes are TRBV5-1 and TRBJ2-6; a possible D gene is TRBD2 (6 bases). V lost 4 bases and J lost 4, with 12 bases in between. CDR3 length: 15 amino acids. CDR1 SGHRS and CDR2 YFSETQ come from the germline V gene. The CDR3 DNA reads as TGCGCCAGCAGCGGGGGGTTTGGGGGGGCCAACGTCCTGACTTTC. Translated, it gives CASSGGFGGANVLTF.

V and J are TRBV11-3 and TRBJ2-1, with D unclear. This CDR3 is 12 amino acids long. Germline loops: CDR1 SGHNT, CDR2 YENEEA. Trimming removed 3 bases at V and 7 bases at J, with 7 bases between. The DNA for the CDR3 is TGTGCCAGCAGCTTCACAGAGAATGAGCAGTTCTTC. Its protein product is CASSFTENEQFF.

The gene calls are TRBV14 and TRBJ1-6; 7 bases are a match to TRBD1. With V trimmed by 5 bases and J by 5 bases, 12 bases remained unmatched. The germline V gene encodes CDR1 SGHDN and CDR2 FVKESK. This CDR3 contains 17 residues. CDR3 sequence: CASSRLQGLRNNSPLHF. The CDR3 region has the DNA TGTGCCAGCAGCAGACTACAGGGGCTACGTAATAATTCACCCCTCCACTTT.

The V call is TRBV6-1, the J call TRBJ1-2; D is possibly TRBD1 (6 bases). This CDR3 contains 15 residues. CDR1 is MNHNS and CDR2 is SASEGT in the germline V gene. Trimming cost V 7 bases and J 4 bases, with 19 bases left between them. CDR3 nucleotide sequence: TGTGCCAGCATCCTATCGGGGGGCCTCATCTATGGCTACACCTTC. It translates to CASILSGGLIYGYTF.

This clone was observed a handful of times. The chain joins TRBV19 to TRBJ2-3; maybe TRBD1 (5 bases). Germline V gene data show CDR1 as LNHDA and CDR2 as SQIVND (reference sequence). Trimming left V 3 bases short and J 0 bases short, with 10 bases between. The CDR3 spans 15 residues. The CDR3 loop reads CASSIRQGSTDTQYF. Written as DNA, the CDR3 is TGTGCCAGTAGTATTAGGCAGGGTAGCACAGATACGCAGTATTTT.

V gene TRBV14 combines with J gene TRBJ2-5; weak D call: TRBD1 (6 bases). TRBJ2-7 matches the DNA end more closely, so the J call is doubtful. Germline lookup yields CDR1 SGHDN and CDR2 FVKESK. The CDR3 has 13 amino acids. CDR3 protein: CASGSRGSYEQYF. The CDR3 nucleotides are TGTGCCAGCGGGAGTAGGGGGTCCTACGAGCAGTACTTC.

In nucleotides, the CDR3 is TGTGCCAGTTCTCTAGTGGCAGGGGCCTATGGCTACACCTTC. Amino acids: CASSLVAGAYGYTF. J is TRBJ1-2 and V is TRBV19; perhaps TRBD1 as D (6 bases). V was trimmed by 8 bases and J by 4 bases, leaving 17 bases between them. The CDR3 covers 14 residues. The germline CDR1 and CDR2 sequences are LNHDA and SQIVND (reference sequence). The whole variable domain, remainder taken from reference TRBV19 and TRBJ1-2, is DGGITQSPKYLFRKEGQNVTLSCEQNLNHDAMYWYRQDPGQGLRLIYYSQIVNDFQKGDIAEGYSVSREKKESFPLTVTSAQKNPTAFYLCASSLVAGAYGYTFGSGTRLTVV.

The chain joins TRBV5-1 to TRBJ1-5, with D possibly matching TRBD1 (5 bases). The length of the CDR3 is 14 residues. Germline V lookup: CDR1 SGHRS, CDR2 YFSETQ. Trimming removed 4 bases from V and 4 bases from J, with 12 bases in between. Written as DNA, the CDR3 is TGCGCCAGCAGCCCGGGACTGGGGAATCAGCCCCAGCATTTT. Translation: CASSPGLGNQPQHF. The full variable domain, its missing parts supplied by reference TRBV5-1 and TRBJ1-5, is KAGVTQTPRYLIKTRGQQVTLSCSPISGHRSVSWYQQTPGQGLQFLFEYFSETQRNKGNFPGRFSGRQFSNSRSEMNVSTLELGDSALYLCASSPGLGNQPQHFGDGTRLSIL.

This sequence joins TRBV7-2 and TRBJ2-2; no clear D gene. The V end lost 2 bases, the J end lost 1 base, and 5 bases lay between the germline ends. This CDR3 region has 14 residues. The germline gives CDR1 SGHTA, CDR2 FQGNSA. CDR3 DNA: TGTGCCAGCAGCTTATACAGGAACACCGGGGAGCTGTTTTTT. Translating gives CASSLYRNTGELFF.

Worth noting for this clone: One end of the junction is discordant with germline, which a read error may explain. The chain employs TRBV7-9 and TRBJ2-6; 7 bases are a match to TRBD1. This CDR3 is 18 amino acids long. CDR1 and CDR2 from the germline V gene are SEHNR and FQNEAQ (reference sequence). The CDR3 bases are TGTTCCAGCAGCACCCTCGGGACAGACTTCTCTGGGGCCAACGTCCTGACTTTC. As protein: CSSSTLGTDFSGANVLTF.

The chain links TRBV5-1 to TRBJ2-2; D is perhaps TRBD2 (6 bases). The CDR3 covers 14 residues. Germline lookup yields CDR1 SGHRS and CDR2 YFSETQ. With 9 bases removed from V and 2 bases from J, the gap between germline ends came to 14 bases. CDR3 residues: CATYDGTNTGELFF. In nucleotides, the CDR3 is TGCGCCACCTACGACGGGACTAACACCGGGGAGCTGTTTTTT.

V gene TRBV2 combines with J gene TRBJ2-1; D uncertain. V lost 2 bases and J 5 bases, leaving 10 bases between the germline ends. CDR1 SNHLY and CDR2 FYNNEI come from the germline V gene. The CDR3 is 14 amino acids. The CDR3 region has the DNA TGTGCCAGCAGTGAACAATTAGGAGACAATGAGCAGTTCTTC. It yields the protein CASSEQLGDNEQFF.

J is TRBJ1-6 and V is TRBV7-2, with D perhaps TRBD1 (6 bases). Germline CDR1 SGHTA, CDR2 FQGNSA. V dropped 4 bases and J dropped 6 bases, with 13 bases sitting between them. The CDR3 is made up of 15 amino acids. The CDR3 DNA reads as TGTGCCAGCAGCTGGAAACAGGGAAGTAATTCACCCCTCCACTTT. Protein sequence: CASSWKQGSNSPLHF.

This clone was observed a handful of times. The chain couples TRBV2 to TRBJ2-1, with 7 bases that match TRBD2. This CDR3 has 16 amino acids. CDR1 and CDR2 (germline): SNHLY, FYNNEI. V dropped 2 bases and J dropped 8; count of bases not matched to a gene: 12. The CDR3 loop reads CASSEKDGGSGYEQFF. Here the CDR3 DNA reads TGTGCCAGCAGTGAAAAGGATGGCGGGAGTGGATATGAGCAGTTCTTC.

This clone was found once. J is TRBJ2-1 and V is TRBV27, with D possibly being TRBD2 (6 bases). V was trimmed by 5 bases and J by 12 bases, leaving 14 bases between them. The CDR3 length is 12 residues. Germline CDR1 MNHEY, CDR2 SMNVEV (reference sequence). The CDR3 region is CASSSLASGQFF. The CDR3 DNA reads as TGTGCCAGCAGTAGTCTAGCGTCTGGGCAGTTCTTC.

Points on this clone: The same CDR3 also results from other DNA sequences found in this sample. The chain joins TRBV7-9 to TRBJ2-4; 9 positions match TRBD1. V lost 5 bases and J lost 0; bases outside the gene matches: 11. Germline lookup yields CDR1 SEHNR and CDR2 FQNEAQ (reference sequence). The CDR3 runs to 18 residues. The CDR3 reads CASSGGQGKILAKNIQYF. Written as DNA, the CDR3 is TGTGCCAGCAGCGGTGGACAGGGGAAGATTCTAGCCAAAAACATTCAGTACTTC.

This chain uses TRBV11-3 with TRBJ2-1; 9 bases map to TRBD2. The germline CDR1 and CDR2 sequences are SGHNT and YENEEA. The CDR3 covers 15 residues. V trimming: 5 bases; J trimming: 8 bases; junction bases outside the gene matches: 10. The CDR3 region is CASSVGAGGGDEQFF. In DNA, the CDR3 is TGTGCCAGCAGCGTCGGGGCGGGAGGGGGGGATGAGCAGTTCTTC.

The V and J genes are TRBV5-4 and TRBJ2-3; TRBD2 agrees at 8 bases. The CDR3 covers 16 residues. V trimming: 4 bases; J trimming: 0 bases; junction bases outside the gene matches: 7. Germline loops: CDR1 SGHNT, CDR2 YYREEE (reference sequence). The CDR3 nucleotides read TGTGCCAGCAGCCCCGGGACTAGTCCGAGCACAGATACGCAGTATTTT. The encoded protein is CASSPGTSPSTDTQYF.